This paragraph reports one T cell receptor (beta chain). The antigen remains unidentified. Germline CDR1 is SGHRS and CDR2 is YFSETQ. V shed 4 bases and J 5 bases; nucleotides not matched to a gene: 4. The CDR3 spans 14 residues. This sample is part of a study of brain metastases from non-small cell lung cancer. General study results and limits: Brain metastases had lower T-cell infiltration than primary tumors.

Libraries were prepared by immunoSEQ multiplex PCR; TCRdb keeps only in-frame clonotypes and omits some of them. The sample has under 3,000 clones, around 85% seen once; the top ten hold around 5.9%. The sequencing sample was made of primary lung tumor tissue. The gene calls are TRBV5-1 and TRBJ2-3, with TRBD2 identical over 10 bases. The origin of this receptor is a donor at least 40 years old with non-small cell lung cancer. CDR3 in DNA: TGCGCCAGCAGCCTATCTAGCGGGGGAGATACGCAGTATTTT. Its protein product is CASSLSSGGDTQYF.